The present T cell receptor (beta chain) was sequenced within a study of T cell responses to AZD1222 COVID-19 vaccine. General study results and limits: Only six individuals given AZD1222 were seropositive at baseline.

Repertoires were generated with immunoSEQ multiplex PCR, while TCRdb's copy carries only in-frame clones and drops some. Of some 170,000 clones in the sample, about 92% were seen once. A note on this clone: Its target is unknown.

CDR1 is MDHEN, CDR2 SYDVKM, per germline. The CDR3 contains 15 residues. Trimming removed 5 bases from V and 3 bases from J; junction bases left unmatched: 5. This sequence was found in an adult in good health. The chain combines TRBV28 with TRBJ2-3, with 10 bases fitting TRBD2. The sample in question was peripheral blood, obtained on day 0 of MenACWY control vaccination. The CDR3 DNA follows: TGTGCCAGCAGTAAAGCGGGAGGGTTTACAGATACGCAGTATTTT. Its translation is CASSKAGGFTDTQYF.